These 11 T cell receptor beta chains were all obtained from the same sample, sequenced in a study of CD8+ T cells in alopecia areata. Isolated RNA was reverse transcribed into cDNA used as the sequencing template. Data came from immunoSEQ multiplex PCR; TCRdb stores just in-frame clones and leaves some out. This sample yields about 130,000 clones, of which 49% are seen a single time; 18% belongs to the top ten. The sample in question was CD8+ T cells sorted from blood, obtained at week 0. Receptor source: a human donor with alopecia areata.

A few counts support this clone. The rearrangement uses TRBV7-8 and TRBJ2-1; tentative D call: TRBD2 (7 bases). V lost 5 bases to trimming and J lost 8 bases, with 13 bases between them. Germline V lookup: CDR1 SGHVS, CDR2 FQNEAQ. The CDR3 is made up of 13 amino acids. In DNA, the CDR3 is TGTGCCAGCAGCGCAGGCGGGGGCGATGAGCAGTTCTTC. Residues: CASSAGGGDEQFF.

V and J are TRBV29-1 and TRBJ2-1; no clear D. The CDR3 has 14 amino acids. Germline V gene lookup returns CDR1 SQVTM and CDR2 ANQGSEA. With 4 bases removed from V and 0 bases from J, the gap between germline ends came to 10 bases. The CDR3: CSVVGLNSYNEQFF. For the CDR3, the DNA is TGCAGCGTTGTCGGGCTTAACTCCTACAATGAGCAGTTCTTC.

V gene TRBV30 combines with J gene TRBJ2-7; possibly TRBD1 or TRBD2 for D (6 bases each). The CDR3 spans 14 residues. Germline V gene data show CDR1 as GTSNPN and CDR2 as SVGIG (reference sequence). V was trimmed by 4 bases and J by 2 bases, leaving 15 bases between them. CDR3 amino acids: CAWKEGEGAYEQYF. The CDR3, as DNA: TGTGCCTGGAAGGAGGGTGAGGGGGCCTACGAGCAGTACTTC.

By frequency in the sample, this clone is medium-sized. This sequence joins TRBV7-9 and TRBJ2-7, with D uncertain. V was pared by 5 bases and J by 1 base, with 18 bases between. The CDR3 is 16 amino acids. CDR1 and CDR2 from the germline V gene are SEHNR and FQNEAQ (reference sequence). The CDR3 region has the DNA TGTGCCAGCAGCCCAGGACCGTTACACTTTTCCTACGAGCAGTACTTC. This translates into CASSPGPLHFSYEQYF.

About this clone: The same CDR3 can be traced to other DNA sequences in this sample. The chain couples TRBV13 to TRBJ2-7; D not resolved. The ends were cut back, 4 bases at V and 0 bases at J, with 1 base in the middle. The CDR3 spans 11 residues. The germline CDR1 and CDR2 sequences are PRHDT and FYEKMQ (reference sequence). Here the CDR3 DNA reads TGTGCCAGCAGCTCCTCCTACGAGCAGTACTTC. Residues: CASSSSYEQYF.

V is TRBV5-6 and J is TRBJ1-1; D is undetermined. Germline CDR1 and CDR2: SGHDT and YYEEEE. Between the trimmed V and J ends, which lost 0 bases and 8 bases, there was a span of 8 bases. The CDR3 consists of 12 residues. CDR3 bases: TGTGCCAGCAGCTTGGACAGCGGAGAAGCTTTCTTT. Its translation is CASSLDSGEAFF.

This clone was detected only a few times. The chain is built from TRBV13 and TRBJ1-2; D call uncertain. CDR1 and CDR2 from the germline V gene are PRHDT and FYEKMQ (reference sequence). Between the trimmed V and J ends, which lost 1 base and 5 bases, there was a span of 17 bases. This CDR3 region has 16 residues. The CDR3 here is CASSLENSPTKYGYTF. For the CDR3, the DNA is TGTGCCAGCAGCTTAGAGAATAGCCCTACGAAATATGGCTACACCTTC.

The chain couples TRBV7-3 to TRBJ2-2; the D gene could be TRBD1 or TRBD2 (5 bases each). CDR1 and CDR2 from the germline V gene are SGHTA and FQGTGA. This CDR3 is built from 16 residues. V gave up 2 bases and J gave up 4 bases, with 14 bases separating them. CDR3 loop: CASSLDGRDLTGELFF. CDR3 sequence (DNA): TGTGCCAGCAGCTTAGATGGCCGGGACCTCACCGGGGAGCTGTTTTTT.

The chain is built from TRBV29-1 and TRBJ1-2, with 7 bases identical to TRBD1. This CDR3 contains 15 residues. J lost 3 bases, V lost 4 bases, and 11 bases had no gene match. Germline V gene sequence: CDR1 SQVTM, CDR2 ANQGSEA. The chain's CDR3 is CSVVILGQEDYGYTF. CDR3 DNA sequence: TGCAGCGTTGTGATTCTTGGACAGGAAGACTATGGCTACACCTTC.

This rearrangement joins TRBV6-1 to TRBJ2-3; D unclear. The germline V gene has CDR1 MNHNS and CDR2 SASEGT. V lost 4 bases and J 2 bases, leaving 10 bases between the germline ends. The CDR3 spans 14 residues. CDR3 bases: TGTGCCAGCAGTGTAGGTCATCTCACAGATACGCAGTATTTT. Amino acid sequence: CASSVGHLTDTQYF.

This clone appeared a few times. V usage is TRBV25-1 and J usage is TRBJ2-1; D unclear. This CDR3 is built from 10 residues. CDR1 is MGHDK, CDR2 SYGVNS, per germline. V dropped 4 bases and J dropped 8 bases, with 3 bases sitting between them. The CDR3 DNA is TGTGCCAGCAGTGTCGATGAGCAGTTCTTC. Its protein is CASSVDEQFF.